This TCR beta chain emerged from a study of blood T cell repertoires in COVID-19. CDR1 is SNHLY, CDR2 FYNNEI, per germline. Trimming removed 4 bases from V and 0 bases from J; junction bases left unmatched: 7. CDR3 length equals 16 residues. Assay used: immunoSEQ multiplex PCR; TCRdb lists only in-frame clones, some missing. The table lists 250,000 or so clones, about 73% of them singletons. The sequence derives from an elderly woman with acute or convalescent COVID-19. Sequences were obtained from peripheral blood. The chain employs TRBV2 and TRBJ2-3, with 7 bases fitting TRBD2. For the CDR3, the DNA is TGTGCCAGCAGTGCAGAGGCTAGCGGTAGCACAGATACGCAGTATTTT. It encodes CASSAEASGSTDTQYF. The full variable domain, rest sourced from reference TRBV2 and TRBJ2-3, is EPEVTQTPSHQVTQMGQEVILRCVPISNHLYFYWYRQILGQKVEFLVSFYNNEISEKSEIFDDQFSVERPDGSNFTLKIRSTKLEDSAMYFCASSAEASGSTDTQYFGPGTRLTVL.